This TCR beta chain came from a study of shared clonotypes between healthy human individuals. The wider study: The study used three CD4 naive, three CD4 memory, two CD8 naive and one CD8 memory plate per donor. Study findings and constraints: The four-donor shared clonotypes exceeded non-shared clonotypes in generation probability, with non-shared ones scoring lower.

About this clone: No antigen is known for it.

The CDR3 length is 17 residues. The junction had 16 bases not matched to a gene; V was cut back by 3 bases and J by 9 bases. The germline V gene has CDR1 KGHSH and CDR2 LQKENI. Genomic DNA (from each subset) was split evenly across several immunoSEQ plates. Sequenced by immunoSEQ multiplex PCR; TCRdb stores in-frame clones only, minus some. The data contain roughly 1.4 million clones, less than 99% of them singletons. The sequencing input was naive CD4+ T cells sorted from blood. Described subset: CD45RA+ positively selected. The TCR was taken from a man aged 25 to 40 in good health. The rearrangement joins TRBV18 to TRBJ2-1; 8 nucleotides agree with TRBD2. CDR3 region: CASSPMGSSGSLSEQFF. CDR3 DNA sequence: TGTGCCAGCTCACCCATGGGATCCAGCGGGAGTTTAAGTGAGCAGTTCTTC.